This T cell receptor beta chain was found in a study of OX40 agonist ivuxolimab in advanced cancers. TCRdb keeps only in-frame clones here, not all; method: immunoSEQ multiplex PCR. Here the sample spans roughly 24,000 clones, roughly three quarters being singletons. With 4 bases removed from V and 8 bases from J, the gap between germline ends came to 9 bases. The CDR3 loop spans 12 amino acids. Germline assignment: CDR1 SGHAT and CDR2 FQNNGV. This sequence originates from an adult with an advanced solid tumor such as melanoma, head and neck, liver or kidney cancer. The chain uses TRBV11-2 and TRBJ2-1, with D unclear. The material was CD4+ or CD8+ T cells sorted from blood, obtained in a trial of the OX40 agonist ivuxolimab. CDR3 residues: CASSSIVYEQFF. Here the CDR3 DNA reads TGTGCCAGCAGCTCGATAGTCTATGAGCAGTTCTTC.